The 22 T cell receptor beta chains listed next were all sequenced from one sample in a study of blood T cell repertoires in COVID-19. Assay used: immunoSEQ multiplex PCR; TCRdb lists only in-frame clones, some missing. The sample shows nearly 95,000 clones, around 87% of them seen only once. Material for sequencing was peripheral blood. The origin of the receptors is a woman of 80 years or more with acute or convalescent COVID-19.

This chain links TRBV11-3 with TRBJ2-1; 7 bases are shared with TRBD2. Germline CDR1 is SGHNT and CDR2 is YENEEA. V lost 8 bases and J lost 4; bases outside the gene matches: 5. This CDR3 has 13 amino acids. Here the CDR3 reads CASGPSGYNEQFF. The DNA of the CDR3 is TGTGCCAGCGGCCCTAGCGGATACAATGAGCAGTTCTTC.

This sequence joins TRBV11-3 and TRBJ2-1; 8 bases align to TRBD2. This CDR3 is 13 amino acids long. CDR1 and CDR2 from the germline V gene are SGHNT and YENEEA. J lost 10 bases, V lost 6 bases, and 8 bases had no gene match. For the CDR3, the DNA is TGTGCCAGCAGTAATGCGGGGGGCGGGGAGCAGTTCTTC. As protein: CASSNAGGGEQFF.

The chain carries TRBV20-1 and TRBJ2-5, with 11 nucleotides matching TRBD2. The CDR3 length is 16 residues. Germline V gene sequence: CDR1 DFQATT, CDR2 SNEGSKA (reference sequence). The junction had 6 bases not matched to a gene; V was cut back by 3 bases and J by 0 bases. DNA for the CDR3: TGCAGTGCTAGTCCGATGACTAGCGGGGACCAAGAGACCCAGTACTTC. Its translation: CSASPMTSGDQETQYF.

The V and J genes are TRBV11-1 and TRBJ2-1; 7 bases match TRBD1. CDR3 length: 16 amino acids. From germline, CDR1 is SGHAT and CDR2 FQDESV (reference sequence). V lost 4 bases, J lost 6 bases, and 12 bases stayed unmatched. In DNA, the CDR3 is TGTGCCAGCAGCTCCCAAGGGACAGTTGGAAGCAATGAGCAGTTCTTC. It codes for CASSSQGTVGSNEQFF.

This sequence joins TRBV6-6 and TRBJ2-7; TRBD1 matches 7 bases. Germline V lookup: CDR1 MNHNY, CDR2 SVGAGI (reference sequence). The V gene end was trimmed by 6 bases and the J gene end by 7 bases; junction bases not matched to a gene: 15. The CDR3 totals 15 residues. The CDR3 protein is CASRISRDSPAEQYF. Written as DNA, the CDR3 is TGTGCCAGCAGAATAAGCCGGGACAGTCCCGCGGAGCAGTACTTC.

V usage is TRBV6-6 and J usage is TRBJ1-1; the match to TRBD1 covers 9 bases. Germline values: CDR1 MNHNY, CDR2 SVGAGI (reference sequence). V dropped 2 bases and J dropped 3; count of bases not matched to a gene: 1. This CDR3 has 14 amino acids. DNA for the CDR3: TGTGCCAGCAGTTACCGGACAGGGGACACTGAAGCTTTCTTT. Translation: CASSYRTGDTEAFF.

CDR3 in amino acids: CASKRGGMDTQYF. CDR3 coding DNA: TGTGCCAGCAAAAGGGGGGGCATGGATACGCAGTATTTT. The V and J genes are TRBV2 and TRBJ2-3, with D possibly TRBD2 on 7 matching bases. Trimming took off 7 bases at V and 6 bases at J, with 14 bases between the two ends. Germline CDR1 SNHLY, CDR2 FYNNEI. The CDR3 consists of 13 residues.

The gene calls are TRBV9 and TRBJ2-7, with D possibly TRBD2 on 6 matching bases. Germline CDR1 is SGDLS and CDR2 is YYNGEE. CDR3 length: 11 residues. The CDR3 region is CAFPGGYEQYF. The DNA of the CDR3 is TGTGCTTTCCCCGGGGGCTACGAGCAGTACTTC.

The chain combines TRBV19 with TRBJ2-3; a possible D gene is TRBD2 (6 bases). The V end was cut by 8 bases, the J end by 0 bases, with 15 bases between. Germline CDR1 is LNHDA and CDR2 is SQIVND (reference sequence). The CDR3 sequence is 15 residues long. The CDR3 DNA reads as TGTGCCAGTCGTCTTGCGGGAACTAGCACAGATACGCAGTATTTT. Amino acids: CASRLAGTSTDTQYF.

The rearrangement uses TRBV19 and TRBJ1-1; a weak D match, TRBD1 (5 bases). Germline-derived CDR1 and CDR2 are LNHDA and SQIVND (reference sequence). Trimming shortened V by 4 bases and J by 0 bases, and 9 bases separated the two germline ends. The CDR3 covers 14 residues. The CDR3 sequence: CASSKDRMNTEAFF. CDR3 DNA: TGTGCCAGTAGTAAAGACAGAATGAACACTGAAGCTTTCTTT.

This sequence joins TRBV28 and TRBJ2-5; TRBD2 matches 7 bases. Germline loops: CDR1 MDHEN, CDR2 SYDVKM. The CDR3 runs to 13 residues. J was trimmed by 5 bases and V by 10 bases; bases with no gene match: 10. CDR3 DNA: TGTGCCACCGGGGGGAGCGGGACTGAGACCCAGTACTTC. Translating it yields CATGGSGTETQYF.

The V and J genes are TRBV10-3 and TRBJ1-2, with 8 nucleotides matching TRBD1. V dropped 6 bases and J dropped 6; count of bases not matched to a gene: 6. This CDR3 spans 13 amino acids. Germline values: CDR1 ENHRY, CDR2 SYGVKD. CDR3 nucleotides: TGTGCCATCAGGCCGGACAGGGAAGATGGCTACACCTTC. It translates to CAIRPDREDGYTF.

The rearrangement uses TRBV10-3 and TRBJ2-3; D might be TRBD2 (5 bases). Germline CDR1 and CDR2: ENHRY and SYGVKD. V was shortened by 6 bases and J by 0 bases, with 10 bases between the two germline ends. The CDR3 sequence is 14 residues long. CDR3 protein: CAISPGISTDTQYF. CDR3 nucleotides: TGTGCCATCAGCCCCGGGATAAGCACAGATACGCAGTATTTT.

This clone was counted once. V and J are TRBV18 and TRBJ2-2; possible D gene TRBD1, 6 bases. V lost 6 bases to trimming and J lost 2 bases, with 10 bases between them. There are 14 residues in the CDR3. Germline V gives CDR1 KGHSH, CDR2 LQKENI. The DNA for the CDR3 is TGTGCCAGCTCGACACAGGGTAACACCGGGGAGCTGTTTTTT. This translates into CASSTQGNTGELFF.

The chain is built from TRBV20-1 and TRBJ2-3; D not resolved. Germline values: CDR1 DFQATT, CDR2 SNEGSKA (reference sequence). V was shortened by 3 bases and J by 4 bases, with 8 bases between the two germline ends. This CDR3 has 12 residues. This CDR3 reads CSASISPDTQYF. Here the CDR3 DNA reads TGCAGTGCTAGTATTAGTCCAGATACGCAGTATTTT.

V and J are TRBV5-6 and TRBJ1-1, with 7 bases matching TRBD1. The CDR3 is made up of 14 amino acids. Germline lookup yields CDR1 SGHDT and CDR2 YYEEEE. After removal of 4 bases from V and 4 bases from J, the junction contained 7 bases not matched to a gene. This CDR3 is CASSGTTGSTEAFF. As DNA, the CDR3 is TGTGCCAGCAGCGGAACGACAGGGAGCACTGAAGCTTTCTTT.

The CDR3 DNA is TGTGCCAGCAGTACAACCGGAAACACCATATATTTT. This translates into CASSTTGNTIYF. The chain links TRBV3-1 (or the pseudogene TRBV3-2) to TRBJ1-3; unclear D gene. The CDR3 is made up of 12 amino acids. Trimming took 6 bases from V and 4 from J, leaving 7 bases between them. Germline V CDR1 and CDR2: LGHDT, YNNKEL (reference sequence).

V gene TRBV4-1 combines with J gene TRBJ1-6, with D perhaps TRBD1 (6 bases). Trimming removed 0 bases at V and 6 bases at J, with 12 bases between. This CDR3 is built from 16 residues. CDR1 MGHRA and CDR2 YSYEKL come from the germline V gene. CDR3 sequence: CASSQDRGVGNSPLHF. The CDR3 DNA sequence: TGCGCCAGCAGCCAAGACAGGGGAGTAGGTAATTCACCCCTCCACTTT.

This clone was counted only a few times. V and J are TRBV5-1 and TRBJ2-3; 10 nucleotides agree with TRBD1. Germline values: CDR1 SGHRS, CDR2 YFSETQ. Germline trimming cut 0 bases from V and 0 bases from J; bases unmatched to any gene: 1. The CDR3 length is 16 residues. This CDR3 is CASSLGDRGSTDTQYF. As DNA, the CDR3 is TGCGCCAGCAGCTTGGGGGACAGGGGCAGCACAGATACGCAGTATTTT.

V and J are TRBV4-2 and TRBJ2-5; TRBD2 agrees at 7 bases. The CDR3 is 18 amino acids. V was clipped by 1 base and J by 5 bases; unmatched bases: 16. From germline, CDR1 is LGHNA and CDR2 YNFKEQ. The chain's CDR3 is CASSQGSSVAGLGETQYF. The CDR3 region has the DNA TGTGCCAGCAGCCAAGGCTCCTCGGTAGCGGGCCTGGGGGAGACCCAGTACTTC.

The gene calls are TRBV21-1 and TRBJ2-7; the table's D gene call, TRBD1, was not cross checked with the DNA. TRBV21-1 is tagged as a pseudogene. The CDR3 length is 13 residues. CDR3 region: CASKDRAIYEQYF. The CDR3 bases are TGTGCCAGCAAGGACAGGGCGATCTACGAGCAGTACTTC.

The chain joins TRBV18 to TRBJ2-1; weak D call: TRBD2 (5 bases). The germline CDR1 and CDR2 sequences are KGHSH and LQKENI. Deletions cut 6 bases from V and 8 bases from J, with 20 bases between. This CDR3 is built from 15 residues. The chain's CDR3 is CASSVLGGELDEQFF. The CDR3, as DNA: TGTGCCAGCTCCGTCTTAGGTGGGGAGTTAGATGAGCAGTTCTTC.